This TCR beta chain is drawn from a study of T cells in Graves' hyperthyroidism and ophthalmopathy (dated 2019 in TCRdb). Looking at the study overall: Peripheral blood samples were taken at the time of initial diagnosis, prior to any treatment. A discovery cohort of 95 to 100 patients, roughly 45 with Graves' ophthalmopathy and 55 to 65 with stable Graves' hyperthyroidism, was used to find distinguishing TCR V-J signatures. An independent validation cohort of under 20 hyperthyroidism patients and 17 patients who later progressed to ophthalmopathy tested prospective prediction of ophthalmopathy. Once sampling was done, hyperthyroidism patients were given methimazole at a starting dose of 30 mg daily, whereas ophthalmopathy patients were given high-dose intravenous methylprednisolone. For training and testing, the 95 to 100 patients in the discovery cohort were randomly divided in a 7:3 ratio. Thyroid tissue and blood T-cell repertoires from six Graves' hyperthyroidism patients were also compared in the study. The paper describes TCR Vbeta CDR3 sequencing of fewer than 150 peripheral blood samples, made up of some 40 ophthalmopathy patients, roughly 72 hyperthyroidism patients and 17 progressor patients.

About this clonotype: The antigen this receptor binds is unknown. Compared with germline, one end of the junction differs, possibly owing to a read error.

Stable Graves' hyperthyroidism was defined as the absence of progression to ophthalmopathy over 18 months of follow-up. The hyperthyroidism patients were between 18 and 65 years old and newly diagnosed, with a disease duration of less than 2 months. Exclusion was applied to patients with uncontrolled infections, other autoimmune diseases, pregnancy or lactation. Diagnoses relied on clinical symptoms, serum thyroxine and TRAb, thyroid ultrasound and orbital computed tomography. PBMCs were separated from roughly 9.3 ml of fresh peripheral blood using Ficoll-Paque density gradient centrifugation. Total RNA was extracted using Trizol reagent, and RNA quality was assessed on an Agilent 2100 Bioanalyzer. The germline V gene encodes CDR1 MDHEN and CDR2 SYDVKM. From cysteine to phenylalanine, the CDR3 is 17 amino acids long. The retained sequence is limited to the CDR3, 51 bases, with the frame set at the first base.

Amplification of TCR beta CDR3 regions was carried out from RNA transcripts. A first-round RT-PCR of the TCR CDR3 used the HTBI primer set with the Qiagen OneStep RT-PCR kit. The libraries were constructed in a second round of multiplex PCR and then size-selected and purified. Paired-end sequencing of the libraries was performed with 100 bp reads on an Illumina HiSeq2000. The authors' pipeline ran thus. SOAPnuke was used to process the raw data, throwing out any read that contained adapters or uncalled bases, had a mean Phred below 15, or lacked an exact constant-primer or identifier match. COPE v1.2.5 was used to merge high-quality paired reads, and clonotypes were defined as unique nucleotide sequences. MiTCR v1.1 was used to align clonotypes to the IMGT TRBV, TRBD and TRBJ reference segments. Only V-J combinations with frequency above 0.0001, covering 99% to 99.2% of repertoires, were analysed. The TCS score was defined as the ratio of F50 (clonal expansion) to E x V (chaos), calculated using BLOSUM62-based TCRdist between CDR3 peptides within each V-J. Welch's t-statistics and random forest reduced 514 V-J features to about 12, which were used in a naive Bayes classifier (R e1071). The public reads were quality trimmed at Q25 with fastp and then assembled into clones with MiXCR by TCRdb, keeping productive beta chains. Rows merge per CDR3 protein into single entries with the most common DNA and genes. Clone size and V and J calls follow TCRdb, not the original study. The sample records 400,000 to 600,000 distinct CDR3 sequences, around 20% of which are singletons. The ten largest clones add up to 26% of the sample.

Results and caveats for the whole study, not just this receptor: A 13 V-J signature model separated ophthalmopathy from stable hyperthyroidism, with approximately 87% sensitivity and 81.08% specificity in cross-validation and 80%/75% in testing. Most expanded thyroid clonotypes (frequency above 0.001) were also found in blood, which suggests that blood repertoires may mirror thyroid immune responses. Sample size was not statistically predetermined, and investigators were not blinded to group allocation. In validation, progression to ophthalmopathy was predicted by the model with 65% to 71% sensitivity and roughly 76% specificity, a median of roughly 6 months before onset.

This TCR derives from a man between 18 and 29 years old with Graves' hyperthyroidism. This chain joins TRBV28 to TRBJ1-6, with TRBD1 perhaps the D gene, on 6 matching bases. What was sequenced was blood. CDR3 loop: CASSPRPQGIYNSPPHF. The nucleotides are TGTGCCAGCAGTCCCCGCCCTCAGGGGATCTATAATTCACCCCCCCACTTT.